Following are 7 T cell receptor beta chains from one sample sequenced in a study of beta chain features in type 1 diabetes. The investigators reverse transcribed all of the isolated RNA, so they sequenced expressed TCRB transcripts. Produced via immunoSEQ multiplex PCR; TCRdb's table is partial and in-frame only. The sample contains fewer than 550,000 clones, roughly 11% of which appear only once. Sequenced sample: naive CD4+ T cells from blood. The receptors derive from a woman younger than 30 in good health.

V and J are TRBV6-6 and TRBJ1-5; D might be TRBD1 (5 bases). V was shortened by 6 bases and J by 4 bases, with 16 bases between the two germline ends. CDR1 MNHNY and CDR2 SVGAGI come from the germline V gene (reference sequence). This CDR3 spans 15 amino acids. CDR3 DNA sequence: TGTGCCAGCAGCCCTTCTCAGGGTGGGAATCAGCCCCAGCATTTT. It encodes CASSPSQGGNQPQHF.

This clone appeared a few times. The chain is built from TRBV10-3 and TRBJ2-1, with 9 bases matching TRBD1. V shed 6 bases, J shed 0 bases, and the junction held 12 bases outside the gene matches. CDR3 length equals 18 residues. The germline V gene has CDR1 ENHRY and CDR2 SYGVKD. CDR3 sequence: CAIRRGQGRDSSYNEQFF. DNA of the CDR3: TGTGCCATCAGGAGGGGACAGGGAAGGGATAGCTCCTACAATGAGCAGTTCTTC.

The table lists this clone with a few counts. V is TRBV4-3 and J is TRBJ2-3, with a weak D call TRBD1 (6 bases). This CDR3 contains 14 residues. Germline assignment: CDR1 LGHNA and CDR2 YSLEER. V was pared by 6 bases and J by 1 base, with 11 bases between. The CDR3 loop is CASRQGWGTDTQYF. The CDR3 DNA follows: TGCGCCAGCAGACAGGGATGGGGCACAGATACGCAGTATTTT.

V usage is TRBV7-2 and J usage is TRBJ1-3; D ambiguous. Germline V lookup: CDR1 SGHTA, CDR2 FQGNSA. Trimming removed 5 bases from V and 0 bases from J, with 17 bases in between. The CDR3 runs to 17 residues. CDR3 sequence reads: CASSLTTVRSSGNTIYF. CDR3 nucleotides: TGTGCCAGCAGCCTCACAACGGTGAGGAGCTCTGGAAACACCATATATTTT.

The chain combines TRBV11-2 with TRBJ2-3, with D possibly matching TRBD1 (5 bases). The CDR3 is 12 residues long. V dropped 5 bases and J dropped 5 bases, with 8 bases sitting between them. CDR1 is SGHAT and CDR2 is FQNNGV in the germline V gene. In nucleotides, the CDR3 is TGTGCCAGCAGCGTCGGACAAGATACGCAGTATTTT. Protein sequence: CASSVGQDTQYF.

This clone was recorded a few times. This chain connects TRBV4-3 to TRBJ2-7, with 11 bases aligning to TRBD2. V shed 3 bases and J 3 bases; nucleotides not matched to a gene: 7. The length of the CDR3 is 16 residues. Per the germline V gene, CDR1 is LGHNA and CDR2 is YSLEER. The CDR3 loop is CASSQSGLAGLYEQYF. The CDR3 coding sequence is TGCGCCAGCAGCCAGTCCGGACTAGCGGGTCTCTACGAGCAGTACTTC.

The V call is TRBV4-3, the J call TRBJ2-3; D unclear. V was cut by 1 base and J by 3 bases, with 8 bases left in between. The CDR3 runs 14 residues. Germline assignment: CDR1 LGHNA and CDR2 YSLEER. CDR3 bases: TGCGCCAGCAGCCAAGGGCCCTTAACAGATACGCAGTATTTT. It is translated as CASSQGPLTDTQYF.